This T cell receptor (beta chain) was sequenced during a study of blood T cells in healthy people across ages. General study findings and limits: Observed TCR beta diversity showed a strong correlation with the percentage of naive T cells as measured by flow cytometry. Getting older went along with TCR beta diversity per million T cells dropping roughly linearly.

Combining a sample-barcoded 5' primer with a J-beta primer mix, a second PCR ran for roughly 7 to 11 cycles. TCRdb analysed the 5' RACE reads with MiXCR anew, one entry per CDR3 protein. Among hundreds of thousands of distinct CDR3 sequences listed, about 34% were seen once. This clonotype showed up many times. Its specificity is not known. Germline CDR1 is LNHDA and CDR2 is SQIVND (reference sequence). The CDR3 spans 14 residues. Trimming removed 4 bases from V and 6 bases from J; junction bases left unmatched: 9. Sequenced material: blood. This TCR derives from a woman of 80 years or more in good health. The V gene is TRBV19, the J gene TRBJ2-7; 7 nucleotides line up with TRBD1. The CDR3 DNA sequence: TGTGCCAGTAGTACCGGACAGGCCTCGGGCGAGCAGTACTTC. This encodes CASSTGQASGEQYF. Full variable domain (remainder filled in from reference TRBV19 and TRBJ2-7): DGGITQSPKYLFRKEGQNVTLSCEQNLNHDAMYWYRQDPGQGLRLIYYSQIVNDFQKGDIAEGYSVSREKKESFPLTVTSAQKNPTAFYLCASSTGQASGEQYFGPGTRLTVT.